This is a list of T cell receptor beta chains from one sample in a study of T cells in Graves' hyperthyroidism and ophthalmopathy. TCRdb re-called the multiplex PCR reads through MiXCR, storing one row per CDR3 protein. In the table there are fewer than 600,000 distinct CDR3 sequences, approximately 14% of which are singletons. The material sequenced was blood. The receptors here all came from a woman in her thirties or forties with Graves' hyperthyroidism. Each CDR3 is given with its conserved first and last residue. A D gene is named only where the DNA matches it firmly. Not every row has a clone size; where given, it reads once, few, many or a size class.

DNA: TGTGCCAGCAGCGTGGCAACGACTGGTGAAGCTTTCTTT
CDR3: CASSVATTGEAFF
V: TRBV9
D: -
J: TRBJ1-1
size: many

DNA: TGTGCCAGCAGTTTCGCAGGGGGCGGAAACGTCCTGACTTTC
CDR3: CASSFAGGGNVLTF
V: TRBV12-3/TRBV12-4
D: TRBD1
J: TRBJ2-6
size: -

DNA: TGTGCCAGCAGCTTTTCGACAGGGTACTACGAGCAGTACTTC
CDR3: CASSFSTGYYEQYF
V: TRBV11-2
D: TRBD1
J: TRBJ2-7
size: many

DNA: TGCAGTGCTAGAGGGACAGATACGCGCACCTACAATGAGCAGTTCTTC
CDR3: CSARGTDTRTYNEQFF
V: TRBV20-1
D: -
J: TRBJ2-1
size: many

DNA: TGCAGCGTTGGGGGGACTAGCGGGTGGGAGCAGTTCTTC
CDR3: CSVGGTSGWEQFF
V: TRBV7-9
D: TRBD2
J: TRBJ2-1
size: -

DNA: TGTGCCACCAGCATGGAAAGTAGCACTGAAGCTTTCTTT
CDR3: CATSMESSTEAFF
V: TRBV15
D: -
J: TRBJ1-1
size: many

DNA: TGTGCCACTATCGGACTAGGAGAGACCCAGTACTTC
CDR3: CATIGLGETQYF
V: TRBV6-1
D: TRBD2
J: TRBJ2-5
size: many

DNA: TGTGCCAGCACGGAGCCTCCCTCCTACGAGCAGTACTTC
CDR3: CASTEPPSYEQYF
V: TRBV2
D: -
J: TRBJ2-7
size: many

DNA: TGCAGTGCTAGAAGGCTAGCGGGAGAGGGGGCGACAGATACGCAGTATTTT
CDR3: CSARRLAGEGATDTQYF
V: TRBV20-1
D: TRBD2
J: TRBJ2-3
size: few

DNA: TGTGCCAGCAGGGCAGCGGGACACTACGAGCAGTACTTC
CDR3: CASRAAGHYEQYF
V: TRBV6-2/TRBV6-3
D: -
J: TRBJ2-7
size: -

DNA: TGTGCCAGCAGCACGGGACTAGCGGGAGTAACAGATACGCAGTATTTT
CDR3: CASSTGLAGVTDTQYF
V: TRBV7-2
D: TRBD2
J: TRBJ2-3
size: few

DNA: TGCGCCAGCAGCTCCAACCGGGACAGCTACGAGCAGTACTTC
CDR3: CASSSNRDSYEQYF
V: TRBV5-1
D: TRBD1
J: TRBJ2-7
size: many

DNA: TGCGCCAGCAGCAACCGGGACAGGGAGTTGATCACTGAAGCTTTCTTT
CDR3: CASSNRDRELITEAFF
V: TRBV5-1
D: TRBD1
J: TRBJ1-1
size: many

DNA: TGCGCCAGCAGCTTGGAGGGGACCCCCCGGGAAGAGCAGTACTTC
CDR3: CASSLEGTPREEQYF
V: TRBV5-1
D: -
J: TRBJ2-7
size: many

DNA: TGTGCCAGCAGCCATACCGGGACTAGCGGGAGGAATGAGCAGTTCTTC
CDR3: CASSHTGTSGRNEQFF
V: TRBV3-1
D: TRBD2
J: TRBJ2-1
size: many

DNA: TGCAGTGCTAGAGATCGCAGGACAGGGCGCCCTAGGTCCTCCGGGGAGCTGTTTTTT
CDR3: CSARDRRTGRPRSSGELFF
V: TRBV20-1
D: TRBD1
J: TRBJ2-2
size: -

DNA: TGTGCCAGCAGTGGGACTAGCGGCTACGAGCAGTACTTC
CDR3: CASSGTSGYEQYF
V: TRBV7-2
D: TRBD2
J: TRBJ2-7
size: many

DNA: TGCAGTGCGGAAGTGGGGAACACTGAAGCTTTCTTT
CDR3: CSAEVGNTEAFF
V: TRBV20-1
D: -
J: TRBJ1-1
size: many

DNA: TGTGCCACCAGCAGAGGACTAGCGGGAGGTTACGAGCAGTACTTC
CDR3: CATSRGLAGGYEQYF
V: TRBV15
D: TRBD2
J: TRBJ2-7
size: many

DNA: TGTGCCAGCAGCTTAAGGGGGCAGGGACTCTATAATTCACCCCTCCACTTT
CDR3: CASSLRGQGLYNSPLHF
V: TRBV7-8
D: TRBD1
J: TRBJ1-6
size: few

DNA: TGTGCCAGCCACTTCGAAGAGACCCAGTACTTC
CDR3: CASHFEETQYF
V: TRBV7-8
D: -
J: TRBJ2-5
size: few

DNA: TGTGCCAGCAGTGAAGCTGGGACTAGCGTAACAGATACGCAGTATTTT
CDR3: CASSEAGTSVTDTQYF
V: TRBV6-1
D: TRBD2
J: TRBJ2-3
size: many

DNA: TGTGCCAGCAGCTTAGATGCCGGGACCCAGTACTTC
CDR3: CASSLDAGTQYF
V: TRBV7-9
D: -
J: TRBJ2-5
size: many

DNA: TGTGCCAGCAGCGTAGGCGTGCGGTCCTTGAACACTGAAGCTTTCTTT
CDR3: CASSVGVRSLNTEAFF
V: TRBV9
D: -
J: TRBJ1-1
size: many

DNA: TGTGCCAGCAGTTTAGCCATTCTACAGGGAAATGAGCAGTTCTTC
CDR3: CASSLAILQGNEQFF
V: TRBV27
D: -
J: TRBJ2-1
size: many

DNA: TGTGCCAGCAGTTTTAGCCCTTCGGGTACGGTTGAGCAGTTCTTC
CDR3: CASSFSPSGTVEQFF
V: TRBV12-3/TRBV12-4
D: -
J: TRBJ2-1
size: many

DNA: TGTGCCAGTAGTGAACTAGCGGGAGGCCCCCACGAGCAGTACTTC
CDR3: CASSELAGGPHEQYF
V: TRBV19
D: TRBD2
J: TRBJ2-7
size: -

DNA: TGCAGCGTTGAGTCTAGCGGGATAGGAGAGCAGTACTTC
CDR3: CSVESSGIGEQYF
V: TRBV29-1
D: TRBD2
J: TRBJ2-7
size: few

DNA: TGCGCCAGCAGCATCGGGCAGGGGGCAACCGAGCAGTACTTC
CDR3: CASSIGQGATEQYF
V: TRBV5-1
D: TRBD1
J: TRBJ2-7
size: many

DNA: TGTGCCAGCAGCCGGACGAGGGGTAGCACAGATACGCAGTATTTT
CDR3: CASSRTRGSTDTQYF
V: TRBV14
D: -
J: TRBJ2-3
size: many

DNA: TGCAGCGTTGAAGAGGGGGCCTACGAGCAGTACTTC
CDR3: CSVEEGAYEQYF
V: TRBV29-1
D: -
J: TRBJ2-7
size: -

DNA: TGTGCCAGCAGCTTAGTTGGGACAGGGGGTGCCCCCTACGAGCAGTACTTC
CDR3: CASSLVGTGGAPYEQYF
V: TRBV11-2
D: TRBD1
J: TRBJ2-7
size: many

DNA: TGTGCCAGGGGGACTAGCGGGTCCTACGAGCAGTACTTC
CDR3: CARGTSGSYEQYF
V: TRBV2
D: TRBD2
J: TRBJ2-7
size: many

DNA: TGTGCCAGCAGCTACAAGACTAGCTTGCAAGAGACCCAGTACTTC
CDR3: CASSYKTSLQETQYF
V: TRBV2
D: TRBD2
J: TRBJ2-5
size: many

DNA: TGTGCCAGCAGTTTAGCACTAGCGGGAGTAGAGTCCTACAATGAGCAGTTCTTC
CDR3: CASSLALAGVESYNEQFF
V: TRBV28
D: TRBD2
J: TRBJ2-1
size: many

DNA: TGTGCCAGCAGTTTATTGGCACTAGCGGGAAACGTGACGCAGTATTTT
CDR3: CASSLLALAGNVTQYF
V: TRBV12-3/TRBV12-4
D: TRBD2
J: TRBJ2-3
size: few

DNA: TGTGCCATTTCGGACAGGGACTATGGCTACACCTTC
CDR3: CAISDRDYGYTF
V: TRBV12-3/TRBV12-4
D: TRBD1
J: TRBJ1-2
size: few

DNA: TGTGCCAGCAGCTTAGTCAGCGGGAGGGCCAAATACAATGAGCAGTTCTTC
CDR3: CASSLVSGRAKYNEQFF
V: TRBV7-2
D: TRBD2
J: TRBJ2-1
size: many

DNA: TGTGCCAGCGCAACGGGGGGCGCAGCAGATACGCAGTATTTT
CDR3: CASATGGAADTQYF
V: TRBV7-3
D: -
J: TRBJ2-3
size: few

DNA: TGTGCCAGCAGCTCGATGGACAGGGGTGGCCAGTACTTC
CDR3: CASSSMDRGGQYF
V: TRBV7-2
D: TRBD1
J: TRBJ2-5
size: many

DNA: TGTGCCAGCAGCTTAAATTTAGGACAGGGTGAAGAGACCCAGTACTTC
CDR3: CASSLNLGQGEETQYF
V: TRBV7-2
D: TRBD1
J: TRBJ2-5
size: -

DNA: TGTGCCTGGGACAGGGGAGCTGGAAACACCATATATTTT
CDR3: CAWDRGAGNTIYF
V: TRBV30
D: TRBD1
J: TRBJ1-3
size: many

DNA: TGTGCCAGTAGTATAGATACTAGCGGAGCAGAAGAGACCCAGTACTTC
CDR3: CASSIDTSGAEETQYF
V: TRBV19
D: TRBD2
J: TRBJ2-5
size: -

DNA: TGTGCCAGCAGTTTATTGATAGCGAACACAGATACGCAGTATTTT
CDR3: CASSLLIANTDTQYF
V: TRBV12-3/TRBV12-4
D: -
J: TRBJ2-3
size: many

DNA: TGTGCCAGCAACTTTACTCAGGGCTTAAATTCACCCCTCCACTTT
CDR3: CASNFTQGLNSPLHF
V: TRBV2
D: -
J: TRBJ1-6
size: few

DNA: TGTGCCAGCAGCTCTACAGGGGTTGGGGGCTACACCTTC
CDR3: CASSSTGVGGYTF
V: TRBV12-3/TRBV12-4
D: TRBD1
J: TRBJ1-2
size: few

DNA: TGCGCCAGCATGGACAATAACTATGGCTACACCTTC
CDR3: CASMDNNYGYTF
V: TRBV5-1
D: -
J: TRBJ1-2
size: many

DNA: TGCGCCAGCAGCTTGGTTCCGGGAGATCGGAGCGAGCAGTACTTC
CDR3: CASSLVPGDRSEQYF
V: TRBV5-1
D: -
J: TRBJ2-7
size: many

DNA: TGTGCCAGCAGACCATTATCGTCCTACTACGAGCAGTACTTC
CDR3: CASRPLSSYYEQYF
V: TRBV6-2/TRBV6-3
D: -
J: TRBJ2-7
size: few

DNA: TGTGCCAGCAGGGTAGGGACAGCTAGCAATCAGCCCCAGCATTTT
CDR3: CASRVGTASNQPQHF
V: TRBV12-3/TRBV12-4
D: TRBD1
J: TRBJ1-5
size: many

DNA: TGTGCCATCTCCCGGCAGTACAATGAGCAGTTCTTC
CDR3: CAISRQYNEQFF
V: TRBV10-3
D: -
J: TRBJ2-1
size: few

DNA: TGTGCCATCAGTGAGGACAGTAGGAACACTGAAGCTTTCTTT
CDR3: CAISEDSRNTEAFF
V: TRBV10-3
D: -
J: TRBJ1-1
size: many

DNA: TGTGCCAGCAGCAGAGTATTCGCGGATACGCAGTATTTT
CDR3: CASSRVFADTQYF
V: TRBV2
D: -
J: TRBJ2-3
size: many

DNA: TGTGCCAGCAGTCCCGCAGAAATCCAGCAGCCCCAGCATTTT
CDR3: CASSPAEIQQPQHF
V: TRBV3-1
D: -
J: TRBJ1-5
size: many

DNA: TGTGCCAGCAGTTTAACAGGGGGCCTCACCGGGGAGCTGTTTTTT
CDR3: CASSLTGGLTGELFF
V: TRBV12-3/TRBV12-4
D: TRBD1
J: TRBJ2-2
size: few

DNA: TGTGCCAGCTCCGGCGGGGCAAAGAACACCGGGGAGCTGTTTTTT
CDR3: CASSGGAKNTGELFF
V: TRBV9
D: -
J: TRBJ2-2
size: few

DNA: TGTGCCAGCAGTTTAGTAAGTCCGGGCAATCAGCCCCAGCATTTT
CDR3: CASSLVSPGNQPQHF
V: TRBV28
D: -
J: TRBJ1-5
size: many